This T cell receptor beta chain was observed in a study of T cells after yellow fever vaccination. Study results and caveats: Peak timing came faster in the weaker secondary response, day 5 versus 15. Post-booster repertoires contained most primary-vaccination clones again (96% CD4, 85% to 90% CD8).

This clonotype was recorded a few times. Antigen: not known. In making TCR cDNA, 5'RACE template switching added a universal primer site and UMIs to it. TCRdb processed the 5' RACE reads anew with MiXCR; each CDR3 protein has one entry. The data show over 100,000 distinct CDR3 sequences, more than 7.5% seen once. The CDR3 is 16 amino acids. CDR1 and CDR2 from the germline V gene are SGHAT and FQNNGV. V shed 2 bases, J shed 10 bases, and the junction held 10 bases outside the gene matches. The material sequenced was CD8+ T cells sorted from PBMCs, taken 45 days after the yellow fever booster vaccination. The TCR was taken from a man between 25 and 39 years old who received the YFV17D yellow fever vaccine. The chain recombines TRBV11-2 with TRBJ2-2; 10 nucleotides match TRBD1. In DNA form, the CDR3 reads TGTGCCAGCAGCTTACTCGGACAGGGGGGTGTGGAGGAGCTGTTTTTT. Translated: CASSLLGQGGVEELFF.